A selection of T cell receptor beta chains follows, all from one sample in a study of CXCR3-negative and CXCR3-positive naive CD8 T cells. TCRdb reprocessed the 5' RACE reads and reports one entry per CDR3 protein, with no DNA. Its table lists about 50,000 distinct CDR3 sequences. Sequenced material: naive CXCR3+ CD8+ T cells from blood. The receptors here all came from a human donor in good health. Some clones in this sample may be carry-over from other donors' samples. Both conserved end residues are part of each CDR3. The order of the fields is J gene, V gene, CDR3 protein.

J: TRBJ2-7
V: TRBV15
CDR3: CATSRGSNTGTASREQYF

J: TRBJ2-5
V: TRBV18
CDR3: CASSPPAPAADYQETQYF

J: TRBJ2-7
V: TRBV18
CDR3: CASSPRFREGPYEQYF

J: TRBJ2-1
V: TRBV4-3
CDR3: CASSPGTGGSSSYNEQFF

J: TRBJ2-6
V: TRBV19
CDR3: CASTFGANVLTF

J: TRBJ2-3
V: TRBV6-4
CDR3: CASSDDSGATDTQYF

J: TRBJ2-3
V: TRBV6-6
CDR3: CASSYPLDSTDTQYF

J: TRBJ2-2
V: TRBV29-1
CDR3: CSVVGNANTGELFF

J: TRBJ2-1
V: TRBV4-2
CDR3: CASSQDMIGTSTYNEQFF

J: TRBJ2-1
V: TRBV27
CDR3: CASSRGQSSYNEQFF

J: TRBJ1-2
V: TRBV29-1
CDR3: CSVDSWGEKSYGYTF

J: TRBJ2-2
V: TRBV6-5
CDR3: CASSYLSRELFF

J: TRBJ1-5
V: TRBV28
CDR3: CASSFMSSNQPQHF

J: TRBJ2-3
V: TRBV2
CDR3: CASSETLAVTDTQYF

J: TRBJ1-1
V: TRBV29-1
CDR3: CSVVSGTEAFF

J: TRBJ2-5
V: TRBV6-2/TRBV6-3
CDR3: CASSPRLAAYQETQYF

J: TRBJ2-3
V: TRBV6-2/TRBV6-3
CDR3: CASSPTSGITTDTQYF

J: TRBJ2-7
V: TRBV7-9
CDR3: CASSSRGYYEQYF

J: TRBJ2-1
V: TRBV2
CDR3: CASSDGSSYNEQFF

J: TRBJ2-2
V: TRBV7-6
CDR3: CAGRGGLNTGELFF

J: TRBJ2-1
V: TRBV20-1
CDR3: CSARGTYNEQFF

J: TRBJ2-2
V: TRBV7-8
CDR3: CASSLASGLAGTGELFF

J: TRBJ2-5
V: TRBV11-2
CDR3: CASSPFPGDCWAEETQYF

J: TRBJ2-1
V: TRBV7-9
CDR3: CASSLVAGISYNEQFF

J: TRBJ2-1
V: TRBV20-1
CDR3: CSARDGDTYNEQFF